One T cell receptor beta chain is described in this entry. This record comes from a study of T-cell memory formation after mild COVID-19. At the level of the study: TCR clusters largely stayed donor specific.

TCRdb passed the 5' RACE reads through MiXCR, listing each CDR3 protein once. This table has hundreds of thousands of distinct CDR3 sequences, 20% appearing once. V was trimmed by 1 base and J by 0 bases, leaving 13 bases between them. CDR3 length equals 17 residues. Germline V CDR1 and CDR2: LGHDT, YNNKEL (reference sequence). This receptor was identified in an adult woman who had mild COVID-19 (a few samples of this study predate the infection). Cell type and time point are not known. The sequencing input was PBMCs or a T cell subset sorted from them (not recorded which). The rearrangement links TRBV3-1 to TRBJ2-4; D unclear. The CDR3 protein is CASSQALKPTAKNIQYF. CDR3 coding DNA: TGTGCCAGCAGCCAAGCCTTGAAACCGACAGCCAAAAACATTCAGTACTTC. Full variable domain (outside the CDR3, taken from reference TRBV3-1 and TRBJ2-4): DTAVSQTPKYLVTQMGNDKSIKCEQNLGHDTMYWYKQDSKKFLKIMFSYNNKELIINETVPNRFSPKSPDKAHLNLHINSLELGDSAVYFCASSQALKPTAKNIQYFGAGTRLSVL.